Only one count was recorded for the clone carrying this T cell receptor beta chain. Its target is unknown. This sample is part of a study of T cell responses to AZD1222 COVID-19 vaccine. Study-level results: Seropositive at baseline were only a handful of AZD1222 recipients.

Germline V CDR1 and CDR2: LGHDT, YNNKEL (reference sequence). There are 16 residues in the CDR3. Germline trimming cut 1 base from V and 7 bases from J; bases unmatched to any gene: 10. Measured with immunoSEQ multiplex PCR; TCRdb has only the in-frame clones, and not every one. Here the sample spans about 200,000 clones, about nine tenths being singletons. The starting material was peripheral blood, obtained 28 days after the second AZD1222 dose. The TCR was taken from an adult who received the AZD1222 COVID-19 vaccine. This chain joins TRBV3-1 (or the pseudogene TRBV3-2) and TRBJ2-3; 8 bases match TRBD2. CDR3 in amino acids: CASSQVFSGINYTQYF. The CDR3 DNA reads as TGTGCCAGCAGCCAAGTTTTTAGCGGGATCAATTATACGCAGTATTTT.